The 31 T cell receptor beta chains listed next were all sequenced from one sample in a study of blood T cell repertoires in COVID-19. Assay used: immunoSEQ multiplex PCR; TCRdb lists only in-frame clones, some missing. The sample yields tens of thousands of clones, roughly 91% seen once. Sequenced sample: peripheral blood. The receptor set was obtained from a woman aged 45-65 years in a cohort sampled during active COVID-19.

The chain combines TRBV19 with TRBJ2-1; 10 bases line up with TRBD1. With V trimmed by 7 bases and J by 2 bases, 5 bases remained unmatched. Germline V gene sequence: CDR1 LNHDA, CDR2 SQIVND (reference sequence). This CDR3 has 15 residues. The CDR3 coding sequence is TGTGCCAGTACCCGGGGACAGGGGCCCTACAATGAGCAGTTCTTC. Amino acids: CASTRGQGPYNEQFF.

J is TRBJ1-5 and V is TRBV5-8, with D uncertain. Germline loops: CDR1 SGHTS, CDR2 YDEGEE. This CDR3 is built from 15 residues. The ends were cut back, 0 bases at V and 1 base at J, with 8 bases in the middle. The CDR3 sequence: CASSLDGLSNQPQHF. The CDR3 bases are TGTGCCAGCAGCTTGGATGGCTTAAGCAATCAGCCCCAGCATTTT.

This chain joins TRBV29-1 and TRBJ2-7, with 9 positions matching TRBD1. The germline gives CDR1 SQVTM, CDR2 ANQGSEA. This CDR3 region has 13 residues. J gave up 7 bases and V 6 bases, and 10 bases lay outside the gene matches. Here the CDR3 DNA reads TGCAGCGTAGCCGGGACAGGGAAGCAAGAGCAGTACTTC. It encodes CSVAGTGKQEQYF.

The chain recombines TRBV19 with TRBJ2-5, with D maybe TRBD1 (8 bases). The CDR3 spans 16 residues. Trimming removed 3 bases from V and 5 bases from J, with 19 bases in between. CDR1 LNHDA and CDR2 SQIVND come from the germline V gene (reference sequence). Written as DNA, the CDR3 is TGTGCCAGTAGTATCTTTACAGGGGGTAGCGGGGAGACCCAGTACTTC. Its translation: CASSIFTGGSGETQYF.

The CDR3 loop reads CASSQGPLRGFGYTF. The CDR3 region has the DNA TGTGCCAGCAGCCAAGGGCCATTAAGGGGGTTCGGCTACACCTTC. V usage is TRBV14 and J usage is TRBJ1-2; maybe TRBD1 (6 bases). This CDR3 is 15 amino acids long. CDR1 and CDR2 (germline): SGHDN, FVKESK. Between the trimmed V and J ends, which lost 1 base and 8 bases, there was a span of 17 bases. Full variable domain (missing parts from reference TRBV14 and TRBJ1-2): EAGVTQFPSHSVIEKGQTVTLRCDPISGHDNLYWYRRVMGKEIKFLLHFVKESKQDESGMPNNRFLAERTGGTYSTLKVQPAELEDSGVYFCASSQGPLRGFGYTFGSGTRLTVV.

The CDR3 here is CASSVSGGRKTSYNEQFF. The CDR3 nucleotides read TGTGCCAGCAGCGTAAGTGGCGGGAGAAAAACATCCTACAATGAGCAGTTCTTC. This chain connects TRBV9 to TRBJ2-1; 7 bases are shared with TRBD2. The V and J ends lost 1 base and 1 base, in that order; junction bases with no gene match: 11. This CDR3 has 18 residues. Germline V CDR1 and CDR2: SGDLS, YYNGEE.

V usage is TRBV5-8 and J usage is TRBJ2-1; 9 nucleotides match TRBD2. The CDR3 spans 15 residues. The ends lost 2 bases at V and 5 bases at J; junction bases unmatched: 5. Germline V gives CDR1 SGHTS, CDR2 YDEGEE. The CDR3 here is CASSFGTSNDNEQFF. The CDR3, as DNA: TGTGCCAGCAGCTTTGGGACTAGCAACGACAATGAGCAGTTCTTC.

The CDR3 DNA follows: TGTGCCAGCAGCCCAGGGCAGATAGCCTACGAGCAGTACTTC. This encodes CASSPGQIAYEQYF. The V gene is TRBV27, the J gene TRBJ2-7; the D gene is possibly TRBD1 (5 bases). CDR1 and CDR2 from the germline V gene are MNHEY and SMNVEV (reference sequence). This CDR3 spans 14 amino acids. V was cut by 6 bases and J by 2 bases, with 14 bases left in between.

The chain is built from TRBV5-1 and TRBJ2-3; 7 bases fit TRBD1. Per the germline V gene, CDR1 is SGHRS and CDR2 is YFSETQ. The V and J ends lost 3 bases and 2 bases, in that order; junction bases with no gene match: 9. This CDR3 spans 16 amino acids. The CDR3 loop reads CASSSNRDSLTDTQYF. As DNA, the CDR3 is TGCGCCAGCAGCTCCAACCGGGACAGCCTCACAGATACGCAGTATTTT.

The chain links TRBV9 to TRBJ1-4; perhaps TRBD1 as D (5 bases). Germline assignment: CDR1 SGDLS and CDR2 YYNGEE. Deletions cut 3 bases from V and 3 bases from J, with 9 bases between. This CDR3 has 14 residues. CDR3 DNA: TGTGCCAGCAGCGCGGGGGGGGCTAATGAAAAACTGTTTTTT. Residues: CASSAGGANEKLFF.

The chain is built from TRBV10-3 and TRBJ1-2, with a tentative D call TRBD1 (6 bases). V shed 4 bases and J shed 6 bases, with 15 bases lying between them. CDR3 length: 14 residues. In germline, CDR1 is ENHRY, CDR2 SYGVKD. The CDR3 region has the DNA TGTGCCATCAGTGGGACGAGGGGGGGAGATGGCTACACCTTC. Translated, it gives CAISGTRGGDGYTF.

The CDR3 sequence is CASTRGSISPLHF. The CDR3, as DNA: TGTGCCAGCACGAGGGGGAGCATTTCACCCCTCCACTTT. V usage is TRBV12-3 or TRBV12-4 and J usage is TRBJ1-6; possible D gene TRBD1, 6 bases. Trimming took 7 bases from V and 9 from J, leaving 13 bases between them. The CDR3 runs 13 residues.

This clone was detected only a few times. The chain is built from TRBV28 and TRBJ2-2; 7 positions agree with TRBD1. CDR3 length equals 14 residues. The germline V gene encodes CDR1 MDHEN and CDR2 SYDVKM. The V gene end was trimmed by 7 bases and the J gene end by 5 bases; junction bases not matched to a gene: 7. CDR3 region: CASTSGQLTGELFF. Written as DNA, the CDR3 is TGTGCCAGCACCTCGGGACAGCTAACCGGGGAGCTGTTTTTT.

The CDR3 DNA is TGCGCCAGCAGCCCCTACTCCCGCTCCTACAATGAGCAGTTCTTC. It yields the protein CASSPYSRSYNEQFF. The genes are TRBV4-1 and TRBJ2-1; D uncertain. V was trimmed by 4 bases and J by 0 bases, leaving 10 bases between them. This CDR3 spans 15 amino acids. Looked up from germline, CDR1 is MGHRA and CDR2 is YSYEKL.

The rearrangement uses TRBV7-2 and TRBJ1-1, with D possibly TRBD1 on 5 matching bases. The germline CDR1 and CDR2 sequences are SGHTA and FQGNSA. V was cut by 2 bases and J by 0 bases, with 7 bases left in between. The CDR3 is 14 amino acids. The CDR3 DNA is TGTGCCAGCAGCTTACAGGGCATGAACACTGAAGCTTTCTTT. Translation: CASSLQGMNTEAFF.

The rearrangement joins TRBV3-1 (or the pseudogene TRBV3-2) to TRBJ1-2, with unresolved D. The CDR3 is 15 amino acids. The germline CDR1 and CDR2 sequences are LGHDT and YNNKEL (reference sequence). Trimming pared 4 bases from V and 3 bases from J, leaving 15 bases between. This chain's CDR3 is CASSPGEGIYYGYTF. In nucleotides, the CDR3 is TGTGCCAGCAGCCCAGGAGAGGGAATCTACTATGGCTACACCTTC.

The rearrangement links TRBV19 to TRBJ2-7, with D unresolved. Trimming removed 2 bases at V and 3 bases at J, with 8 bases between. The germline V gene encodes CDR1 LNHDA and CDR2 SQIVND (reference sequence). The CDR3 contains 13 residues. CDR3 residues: CASSIYEDYEQYF. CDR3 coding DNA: TGTGCCAGTAGTATATACGAGGACTACGAGCAGTACTTC.

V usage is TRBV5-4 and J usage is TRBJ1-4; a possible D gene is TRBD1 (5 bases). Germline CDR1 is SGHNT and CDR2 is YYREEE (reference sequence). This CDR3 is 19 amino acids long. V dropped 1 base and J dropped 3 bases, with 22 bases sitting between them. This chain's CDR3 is CASSLSTGGGPFANEKLFF. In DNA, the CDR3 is TGTGCCAGCAGCTTGTCTACGGGGGGGGGACCCTTCGCTAATGAAAAACTGTTTTTT.

The CDR3 nucleotides are TGTGCCAGCAGCCAGCGACAGGGGTATGGCTACACCTTC. Translating gives CASSQRQGYGYTF. The chain links TRBV14 to TRBJ1-2; 8 bases are a match to TRBD1. V dropped 3 bases and J dropped 5; count of bases not matched to a gene: 2. Germline V gives CDR1 SGHDN, CDR2 FVKESK. This CDR3 spans 13 amino acids.

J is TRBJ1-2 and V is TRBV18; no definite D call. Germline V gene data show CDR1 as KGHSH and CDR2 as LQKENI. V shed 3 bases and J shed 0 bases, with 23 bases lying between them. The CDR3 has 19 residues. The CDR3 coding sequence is TGTGCCAGCTCACCTCTCCCCGGGATCCAGCCATCGGCTAACTATGGCTACACCTTC. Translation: CASSPLPGIQPSANYGYTF.

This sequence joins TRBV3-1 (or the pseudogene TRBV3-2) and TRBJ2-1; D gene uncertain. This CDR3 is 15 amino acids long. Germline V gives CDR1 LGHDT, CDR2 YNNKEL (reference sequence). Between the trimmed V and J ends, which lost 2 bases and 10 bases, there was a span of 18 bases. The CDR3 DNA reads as TGTGCCAGCAGCCAACAGGATCCTTTAGGCAAAGAGCAGTTCTTC. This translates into CASSQQDPLGKEQFF.

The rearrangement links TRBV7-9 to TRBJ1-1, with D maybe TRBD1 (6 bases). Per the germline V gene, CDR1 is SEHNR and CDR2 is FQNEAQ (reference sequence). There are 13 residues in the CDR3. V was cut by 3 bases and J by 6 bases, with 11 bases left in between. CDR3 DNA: TGTGCCAGCAGCTTCGGTAGGACAGCTGAAGCTTTCTTT. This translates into CASSFGRTAEAFF.

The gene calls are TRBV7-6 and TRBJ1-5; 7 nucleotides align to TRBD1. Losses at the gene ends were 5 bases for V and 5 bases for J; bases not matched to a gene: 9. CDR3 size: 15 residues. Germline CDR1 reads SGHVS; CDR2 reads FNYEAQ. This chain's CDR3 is CASSPTTGYDQPQHF. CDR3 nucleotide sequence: TGTGCCAGCAGCCCCACGACAGGGTACGATCAGCCCCAGCATTTT.

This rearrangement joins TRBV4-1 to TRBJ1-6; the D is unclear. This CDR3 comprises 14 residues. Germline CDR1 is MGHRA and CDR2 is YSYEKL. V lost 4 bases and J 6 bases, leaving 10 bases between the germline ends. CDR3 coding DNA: TGCGCCAGCAGCCCCGATGAGAGTAATTCACCCCTCCACTTT. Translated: CASSPDESNSPLHF.

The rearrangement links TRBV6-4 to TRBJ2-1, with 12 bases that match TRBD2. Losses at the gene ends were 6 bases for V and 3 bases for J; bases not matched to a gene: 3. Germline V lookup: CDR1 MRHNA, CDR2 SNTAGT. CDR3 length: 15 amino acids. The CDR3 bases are TGTGCCAGCAGCGAGACTAGCGGGAGCTACAATGAGCAGTTCTTC. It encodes CASSETSGSYNEQFF.

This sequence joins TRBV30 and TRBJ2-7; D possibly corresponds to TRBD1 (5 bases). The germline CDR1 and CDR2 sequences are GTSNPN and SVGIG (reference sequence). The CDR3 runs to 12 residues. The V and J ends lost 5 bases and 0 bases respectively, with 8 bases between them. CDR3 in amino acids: CAWARGSYEQYF. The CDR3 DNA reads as TGTGCCTGGGCAAGGGGCTCCTACGAGCAGTACTTC.

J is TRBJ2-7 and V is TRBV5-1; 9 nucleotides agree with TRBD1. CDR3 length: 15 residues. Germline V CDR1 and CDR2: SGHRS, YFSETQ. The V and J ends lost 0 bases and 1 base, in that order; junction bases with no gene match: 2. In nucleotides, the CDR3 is TGCGCCAGCAGCTTGGGGACAGGGGAATCCTACGAGCAGTACTTC. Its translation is CASSLGTGESYEQYF.

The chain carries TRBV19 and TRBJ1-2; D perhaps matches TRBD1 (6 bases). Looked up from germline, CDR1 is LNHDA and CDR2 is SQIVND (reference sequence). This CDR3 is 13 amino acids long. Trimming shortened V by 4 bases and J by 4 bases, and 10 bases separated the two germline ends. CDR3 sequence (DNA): TGTGCCAGTAGTACCGACAGGTTCTATGGCTACACCTTC. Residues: CASSTDRFYGYTF.

The CDR3 here is CASSINGGTGNQPQHF. The CDR3 region has the DNA TGTGCCAGTAGTATAAACGGGGGGACTGGCAATCAGCCCCAGCATTTT. This sequence joins TRBV19 and TRBJ1-5, with D maybe TRBD1 (5 bases). The length of the CDR3 is 16 residues. V was cut by 2 bases and J by 2 bases, with 13 bases left in between. Germline CDR1 reads LNHDA; CDR2 reads SQIVND (reference sequence).

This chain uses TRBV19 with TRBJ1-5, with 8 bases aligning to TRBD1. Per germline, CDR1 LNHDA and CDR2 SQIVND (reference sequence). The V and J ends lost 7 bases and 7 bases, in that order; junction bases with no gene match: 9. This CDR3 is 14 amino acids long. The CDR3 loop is CASNLMTGDQPQHF. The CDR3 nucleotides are TGTGCCAGTAATCTCATGACAGGGGACCAGCCCCAGCATTTT.

The CDR3 sequence: CSVERGGYGYTF. CDR3 nucleotide sequence: TGCAGCGTTGAAAGGGGTGGCTATGGCTACACCTTC. The genes are TRBV29-1 and TRBJ1-2, with D perhaps matching TRBD1 (5 bases). From germline, CDR1 is SQVTM and CDR2 ANQGSEA. Trimming stripped 2 bases from V and 4 bases from J, with 8 bases between. This CDR3 region has 12 residues.